The clone carrying this TCR beta chain occurred once. In the original analysis: Reference gene primer amplification in the assay estimated nucleated cell counts. The repertoire was sequenced with immunoSEQ multiplex PCR; TCRdb's copy has only in-frame clones and lacks some. The V and J calls and clone size come from that table; D and trimming were worked out from the DNA. The sample has about 70,000 clones, 86% seen once; the top ten hold approximately 12%. These data are taken from a study of blood T cell repertoires in COVID-19. Study-wide context: Italy, Spain and the United States were the sources of the convalescent and acute COVID-19 samples. The analysed material was cDNA or gDNA that came from T cells, B-cell-depleted T cells, or PBMCs.

The germline V gene encodes CDR1 MNHNY and CDR2 SVGAGI (reference sequence). Losses at the gene ends were 5 bases for V and 7 bases for J; bases not matched to a gene: 7. The CDR3 runs to 14 residues. Input material: peripheral blood. V usage is TRBV6-6 and J usage is TRBJ2-7; 11 nucleotides line up with TRBD1. This TCR derives from a human donor in a cohort sampled during active COVID-19. CDR3 region: CASSRGTGGREQYF. Here the CDR3 DNA reads TGTGCCAGCAGTCGAGGGACAGGGGGGAGGGAGCAGTACTTC.